These 25 T cell receptor beta chains were sequenced from one sample in a study of blood T cell repertoires in COVID-19. Clones were read by immunoSEQ multiplex PCR, and TCRdb kept only the in-frame ones, dropping some. The sample yields tens of thousands of clones, 65% to 90% seen once. The sequenced material came from peripheral blood. These receptors were taken from an elderly woman with active or convalescent COVID-19.

V and J are TRBV5-1 and TRBJ2-1, with 10 bases matching TRBD1. CDR1 SGHRS and CDR2 YFSETQ come from the germline V gene. V lost 4 bases to trimming and J lost 1 base; unmatched junction nucleotides: 5. CDR3 length: 16 residues. The CDR3 spells CASSQLGQGSYNEQFF. The CDR3 DNA reads as TGCGCCAGCAGCCAGCTGGGACAGGGGTCCTACAATGAGCAGTTCTTC.

The V and J genes are TRBV12-5 and TRBJ2-3; a weak D match, TRBD1 (6 bases). The germline gives CDR1 LGHNT, CDR2 FRNRAP. The CDR3 sequence is 15 residues long. Trimming pared 2 bases from V and 3 bases from J, leaving 12 bases between. Here the CDR3 DNA reads TGTGCTAGTGGTTTGAGATTACAGGGAACAGATACGCAGTATTTT. Amino acids: CASGLRLQGTDTQYF.

This chain uses TRBV7-9 with TRBJ1-2; no firm D call. Trimming removed 5 bases at V and 4 bases at J, with 14 bases between. The CDR3 is 14 amino acids. Looked up from germline, CDR1 is SEHNR and CDR2 is FQNEAQ (reference sequence). DNA for the CDR3: TGTGCCAGCAGCCGGTCCGACTGGGTCTATGGCTACACCTTC. Protein sequence: CASSRSDWVYGYTF.

The chain uses TRBV19 and TRBJ2-1, with 9 bases aligning to TRBD2. V lost 7 bases, J lost 5 bases, and 6 bases stayed unmatched. This CDR3 region has 14 residues. In germline, CDR1 is LNHDA, CDR2 SQIVND (reference sequence). CDR3 sequence reads: CASTLAGFNNEQFF. The CDR3 coding sequence is TGTGCCAGTACACTAGCGGGTTTCAACAATGAGCAGTTCTTC.

V and J are TRBV5-1 and TRBJ2-5; 10 nucleotides match TRBD2. The CDR3 is 17 amino acids. Germline values: CDR1 SGHRS, CDR2 YFSETQ. V gave up 4 bases and J gave up 2 bases; unmatched junction bases: 11. The CDR3 region has the DNA TGCGCCAGCAGCGGGAGGCTAGCGGGGGTGTCACAAGAGACCCAGTACTTC. It yields the protein CASSGRLAGVSQETQYF.

This rearrangement joins TRBV4-2 to TRBJ2-1, with D possibly TRBD2 on 6 matching bases. The length of the CDR3 is 16 residues. The germline V gene encodes CDR1 LGHNA and CDR2 YNFKEQ. The V end was cut by 0 bases, the J end by 2 bases, with 11 bases between. The CDR3 reads CASSQEFSGPYNEQFF. The CDR3 DNA is TGTGCCAGCAGCCAAGAGTTTAGCGGACCCTACAATGAGCAGTTCTTC.

Comments on this clone: The same CDR3 also results from other DNA sequences found in this sample. The rearrangement uses TRBV5-4 and TRBJ2-6; D ambiguous. V lost 2 bases and J lost 2, with 5 bases in between. This CDR3 is 14 amino acids long. Per the germline V gene, CDR1 is SGHNT and CDR2 is YYREEE (reference sequence). The CDR3 loop reads CASSFSAGANVLTF. The CDR3 DNA is TGTGCCAGCAGCTTTTCAGCTGGGGCCAACGTCCTGACTTTC.

This clone was observed once. The genes are TRBV5-6 and TRBJ1-2, with 7 nucleotides matching TRBD1. This CDR3 has 13 amino acids. The ends lost 4 bases at V and 9 bases at J; junction bases unmatched: 9. CDR1 and CDR2 from the germline V gene are SGHDT and YYEEEE. The CDR3: CASSPGTEYRYTF. The CDR3 nucleotides are TGTGCCAGCAGCCCCGGGACAGAGTATCGCTACACCTTC.

This sequence joins TRBV5-6 and TRBJ2-7; 9 nucleotides agree with TRBD2. The CDR3 has 15 residues. Germline CDR1 SGHDT, CDR2 YYEEEE. V dropped 4 bases and J dropped 0; count of bases not matched to a gene: 5. Here the CDR3 DNA reads TGTGCCAGCAGCACGAGGACTAGCGACTCCTACGAGCAGTACTTC. This sequence encodes CASSTRTSDSYEQYF.

The chain carries TRBV24-1 and TRBJ2-1, with 7 bases aligning to TRBD1. The V and J ends lost 5 bases and 6 bases, in that order; junction bases with no gene match: 12. CDR1 KGHDR and CDR2 SFDVKD come from the germline V gene. The CDR3 covers 16 residues. CDR3 sequence reads: CATSAKTGKSSNEQFF. CDR3 DNA: TGTGCCACCAGTGCCAAGACAGGGAAGTCGTCCAATGAGCAGTTCTTC.

The chain employs TRBV7-3 and TRBJ1-1; the D gene is possibly TRBD1 (6 bases). The CDR3 sequence is 15 residues long. Trimming cost V 4 bases and J 1 base, with 13 bases left between them. Germline assignment: CDR1 SGHTA and CDR2 FQGTGA. The CDR3 reads CASSSQMTGNTEAFF. CDR3 in DNA: TGTGCCAGCAGCTCCCAAATGACAGGGAACACTGAAGCTTTCTTT.

The genes are TRBV12-3 or TRBV12-4 and TRBJ2-1; 7 bases are a match to TRBD2. The CDR3 is made up of 12 amino acids. V trimming: 3 bases; J trimming: 7 bases; junction bases outside the gene matches: 0. The CDR3 is CASSLGGNEQFF. The CDR3 nucleotides are TGTGCCAGCAGTTTGGGGGGGAATGAGCAGTTCTTC.

The chain recombines TRBV18 with TRBJ1-1, with TRBD1 identical over 7 bases. In germline, CDR1 is KGHSH, CDR2 LQKENI. V shed 4 bases and J 1 base; nucleotides not matched to a gene: 0. This CDR3 comprises 13 residues. CDR3 DNA sequence: TGTGCCAGCTCACGACAGGGGAACACTGAAGCTTTCTTT. Translating gives CASSRQGNTEAFF.

V gene TRBV11-3 combines with J gene TRBJ2-2, with D possibly matching TRBD1 (5 bases). The V gene's germline CDR1 is SGHNT and CDR2 YENEEA. The CDR3 contains 14 residues. With 2 bases removed from V and 7 bases from J, the gap between germline ends came to 11 bases. CDR3 loop: CASSLSARGGELFF. The CDR3 DNA reads TGTGCCAGCAGCTTATCCGCTAGGGGCGGGGAGCTGTTTTTT.

CDR3 nucleotide sequence: TGTGCTAGTGGTTTGGTACCCGGGGGTGAAGCTTTCTTT. This encodes CASGLVPGGEAFF. V is TRBV12-5 and J is TRBJ1-1; a possible D gene is TRBD1 (5 bases). The CDR3 runs to 13 residues. Per the germline V gene, CDR1 is LGHNT and CDR2 is FRNRAP. The V and J ends lost 0 bases and 7 bases respectively, with 9 bases between them.

This chain connects TRBV30 to TRBJ1-2, with TRBD1 matching over 7 bases. Losses at the gene ends were 4 bases for V and 2 bases for J; bases not matched to a gene: 1. The CDR3 has 12 amino acids. From germline, CDR1 is GTSNPN and CDR2 SVGIG (reference sequence). This chain's CDR3 is CAWTDRNYGYTF. The CDR3 DNA sequence: TGTGCCTGGACGGACAGGAACTATGGCTACACCTTC. Full variable domain (missing parts from reference TRBV30 and TRBJ1-2): SQTIHQWPATLVQPVGSPLSLECTVEGTSNPNLYWYRQAAGRGLQLLFYSVGIGQISSEVPQNLSASRPQDRQFILSSKKLLLSDSGFYLCAWTDRNYGYTFGSGTRLTVV.

The V and J genes are TRBV7-2 and TRBJ1-5; the D gene is possibly TRBD1 (6 bases). The CDR3 is 17 amino acids. CDR1 and CDR2 from the germline V gene are SGHTA and FQGNSA. Trimming took off 2 bases at V and 6 bases at J, with 20 bases between the two ends. The CDR3 region is CASSLSVGGAGSQPQHF. The CDR3 DNA follows: TGTGCCAGCAGCTTAAGCGTGGGGGGGGCGGGCAGTCAGCCCCAGCATTTT.

The sample holds a few counts of this clone. The V and J genes are TRBV18 and TRBJ2-3, with 10 bases aligning to TRBD1. CDR1 is KGHSH, CDR2 LQKENI, per germline. Trimming removed 6 bases from V and 4 bases from J; junction bases left unmatched: 7. The CDR3 length is 15 residues. The CDR3 sequence is CASSPGTGVPDTQYF. CDR3 nucleotide sequence: TGTGCCAGCTCCCCCGGGACAGGGGTCCCAGATACGCAGTATTTT.

This clone turned up a few times. The gene calls are TRBV30 and TRBJ1-1; 9 nucleotides align to TRBD1. The CDR3 is 16 residues long. With V trimmed by 0 bases and J by 1 base, 6 bases remained unmatched. CDR1 GTSNPN and CDR2 SVGIG come from the germline V gene (reference sequence). As DNA, the CDR3 is TGTGCCTGGAGTGTACAGGGGGCGGTGTGGAACACTGAAGCTTTCTTT. Its protein product is CAWSVQGAVWNTEAFF.

The genes are TRBV4-3 and TRBJ2-6; 9 nucleotides align to TRBD2. The CDR3 is 19 residues long. Germline loops: CDR1 LGHNA, CDR2 YSLEER. Unmatched junction bases numbered 7, after V lost 0 bases and J lost 1 base. The CDR3 loop is CASSQDPSSGGSGANVLTF. In nucleotides, the CDR3 is TGCGCCAGCAGCCAAGATCCGAGTAGCGGGGGATCTGGGGCCAACGTCCTGACTTTC.

The chain links TRBV5-4 to TRBJ2-3; D unresolved. CDR1 is SGHNT and CDR2 is YYREEE in the germline V gene (reference sequence). The CDR3 covers 15 residues. Deletions cut 1 base from V and 0 bases from J, with 9 bases between. CDR3 region: CASSLRSASTDTQYF. In DNA form, the CDR3 reads TGTGCCAGCAGCTTGAGGAGCGCCAGCACAGATACGCAGTATTTT.

The chain is built from TRBV3-1 (or the pseudogene TRBV3-2) and TRBJ2-2; 7 bases match TRBD2. V lost 1 base and J lost 5; bases outside the gene matches: 7. The CDR3 spans 16 residues. The germline V gene encodes CDR1 LGHDT and CDR2 YNNKEL (reference sequence). CDR3 nucleotides: TGTGCCAGCAGCCAAGTAGGAGGGAGGGTTACCGGGGAGCTGTTTTTT. Protein: CASSQVGGRVTGELFF.

The chain employs TRBV5-1 and TRBJ2-1; TRBD2 might be the D (6 bases). Germline CDR1 reads SGHRS; CDR2 reads YFSETQ. There are 14 residues in the CDR3. The V end lost 4 bases, the J end lost 6 bases, and 14 bases lay between the germline ends. CDR3 amino acids: CASSPGGGVNEQFF. CDR3 coding DNA: TGCGCCAGCAGCCCCGGTGGAGGGGTCAATGAGCAGTTCTTC.

This clone appeared a single time. This chain connects TRBV7-8 to TRBJ2-7; 12 nucleotides align to TRBD1. Trimming at V came to 3 bases and at J to 7 bases, leaving 10 bases not matched to a gene. Germline V lookup: CDR1 SGHVS, CDR2 FQNEAQ. CDR3 length equals 16 residues. The chain's CDR3 is CASSFFSGQGAGEQYF. The CDR3 region has the DNA TGTGCCAGCAGCTTTTTTTCGGGACAGGGGGCGGGGGAGCAGTACTTC.

This clone was counted a single time. V gene TRBV5-1 combines with J gene TRBJ2-1, with TRBD1 identical over 8 bases. The length of the CDR3 is 15 residues. In germline, CDR1 is SGHRS, CDR2 YFSETQ. The V and J ends lost 1 base and 7 bases, in that order; junction bases with no gene match: 7. CDR3 region: CASSLYQGAGNEQFF. The CDR3 DNA reads as TGCGCCAGCAGCTTGTACCAGGGGGCTGGGAATGAGCAGTTCTTC.